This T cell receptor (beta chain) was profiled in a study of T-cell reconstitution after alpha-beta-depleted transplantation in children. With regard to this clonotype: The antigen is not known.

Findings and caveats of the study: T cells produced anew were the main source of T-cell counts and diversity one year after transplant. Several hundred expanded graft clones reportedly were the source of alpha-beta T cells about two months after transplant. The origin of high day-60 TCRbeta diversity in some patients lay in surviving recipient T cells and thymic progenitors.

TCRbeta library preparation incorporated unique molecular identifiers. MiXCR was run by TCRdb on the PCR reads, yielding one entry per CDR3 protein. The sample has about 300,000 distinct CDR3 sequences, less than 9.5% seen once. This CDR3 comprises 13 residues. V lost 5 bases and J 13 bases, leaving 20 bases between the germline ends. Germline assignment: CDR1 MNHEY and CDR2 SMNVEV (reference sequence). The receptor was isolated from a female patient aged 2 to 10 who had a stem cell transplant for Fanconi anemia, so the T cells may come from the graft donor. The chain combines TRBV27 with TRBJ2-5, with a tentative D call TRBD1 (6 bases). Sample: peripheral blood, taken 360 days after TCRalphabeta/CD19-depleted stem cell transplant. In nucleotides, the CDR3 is TGTGCCAGCAGTACCCATCAGACAGGTTTTTTGTACTTC. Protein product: CASSTHQTGFLYF.